The TCR beta chain described here comes from a study of cytomegalovirus exposure and HLA in healthy donors. On the study more broadly: Of some 360 genotyped donors, approximately 80% clustered with self-reported Caucasian donors.

This clone was detected only once. The target antigen is unknown. Germline V CDR1 and CDR2: MDHEN, SYDVKM. After removal of 5 bases from V and 6 bases from J, the junction contained 6 bases not matched to a gene. The CDR3 is made up of 15 amino acids. The PCR employed 60 Vbeta primers together with 13 Jbeta primers. Some clones are missing from TCRdb's copy, which holds only in-frame ones; the method was immunoSEQ multiplex PCR. The profile shows around 90,000 clones, roughly 86% of them singletons. Study outcomes and limitations: As immune exposure information, only CMV serostatus was available. Sequencing depth roughly uniform across donors was assumed in presence/absence analyses.

Everyone who donated was a healthy bone marrow donor. The clonotype comes from a man aged 25-45 years in good health and CMV-seropositive. Specimen: PBMCs. This chain connects TRBV28 to TRBJ2-7; 14 bases map to TRBD2. The CDR3 DNA reads as TGTGCCAGCAGTCTCTGGGGACTAGCGGGAGTCGAGCAGTACTTC. It is translated as CASSLWGLAGVEQYF.